Listed here are 6 T cell receptor beta chains from one sample, sequenced in a study of cytomegalovirus exposure and HLA in healthy donors. Primers: 60 Vbeta forward and 13 Jbeta reverse. The method was immunoSEQ multiplex PCR; TCRdb's version includes in-frame clones alone and lacks a portion of them. Of around 130,000 clones detected, about 85% appear once; the ten largest clones hold roughly 1.8%. Sequenced material: PBMCs. These receptors all stem from a boy aged 5-17 years in good health and CMV-seronegative.

The chain joins TRBV27 to TRBJ2-3, with a tentative D call TRBD1 (5 bases). This CDR3 is 14 amino acids long. Germline CDR1 reads MNHEY; CDR2 reads SMNVEV (reference sequence). Trimming shortened V by 3 bases and J by 1 base, and 8 bases separated the two germline ends. The CDR3: CASSFARGTDTQYF. In DNA form, the CDR3 reads TGTGCCAGCAGTTTTGCCAGGGGCACAGATACGCAGTATTTT.

The CDR3 loop reads CASRGSSSAEQYF. In DNA form, the CDR3 reads TGTGCCAGCCGAGGTAGTAGCTCGGCCGAGCAGTACTTC. The chain employs TRBV6-4 and TRBJ2-7; D is undetermined. V lost 8 bases and J lost 6, with 17 bases in between. Germline-derived CDR1 and CDR2 are MRHNA and SNTAGT. The CDR3 loop spans 13 amino acids.

This chain connects TRBV7-9 to TRBJ2-7; possible D gene TRBD1, 6 bases. Germline V gene data show CDR1 as SEHNR and CDR2 as FQNEAQ (reference sequence). V was clipped by 4 bases and J by 0 bases, with 10 bases between them. This CDR3 has 14 residues. The CDR3 here is CASSSRTVSYEQYF. The CDR3 coding sequence is TGTGCCAGCAGCTCAAGGACAGTCTCCTACGAGCAGTACTTC.

This chain joins TRBV27 and TRBJ2-7, with 10 bases lining up with TRBD2. CDR3 size: 14 residues. Germline V lookup: CDR1 MNHEY, CDR2 SMNVEV (reference sequence). Unmatched junction bases numbered 2, after V lost 3 bases and J lost 3 bases. This CDR3 is CASSLRTSGYEQYF. DNA for the CDR3: TGTGCCAGCAGTTTGAGGACTAGCGGCTACGAGCAGTACTTC.

This chain connects TRBV7-6 to TRBJ2-5; perhaps TRBD1 as D (5 bases). Germline V gives CDR1 SGHVS, CDR2 FNYEAQ. The germline V and J ends were trimmed by 0 bases and 2 bases, with 13 bases remaining between them. CDR3 size: 16 residues. CDR3 residues: CASSLASRATQETQYF. The CDR3 bases are TGTGCCAGCAGCTTAGCCTCCAGGGCTACTCAAGAGACCCAGTACTTC.

The chain combines TRBV6-5 with TRBJ2-3; tentative D call: TRBD2 (7 bases). CDR3 length: 16 residues. Germline lookup yields CDR1 MNHEY and CDR2 SVGAGI. V lost 2 bases and J lost 0, with 12 bases in between. This CDR3 reads CASSYGGGASTDTQYF. The CDR3 DNA reads as TGTGCCAGCAGTTACGGCGGGGGCGCGAGCACAGATACGCAGTATTTT.